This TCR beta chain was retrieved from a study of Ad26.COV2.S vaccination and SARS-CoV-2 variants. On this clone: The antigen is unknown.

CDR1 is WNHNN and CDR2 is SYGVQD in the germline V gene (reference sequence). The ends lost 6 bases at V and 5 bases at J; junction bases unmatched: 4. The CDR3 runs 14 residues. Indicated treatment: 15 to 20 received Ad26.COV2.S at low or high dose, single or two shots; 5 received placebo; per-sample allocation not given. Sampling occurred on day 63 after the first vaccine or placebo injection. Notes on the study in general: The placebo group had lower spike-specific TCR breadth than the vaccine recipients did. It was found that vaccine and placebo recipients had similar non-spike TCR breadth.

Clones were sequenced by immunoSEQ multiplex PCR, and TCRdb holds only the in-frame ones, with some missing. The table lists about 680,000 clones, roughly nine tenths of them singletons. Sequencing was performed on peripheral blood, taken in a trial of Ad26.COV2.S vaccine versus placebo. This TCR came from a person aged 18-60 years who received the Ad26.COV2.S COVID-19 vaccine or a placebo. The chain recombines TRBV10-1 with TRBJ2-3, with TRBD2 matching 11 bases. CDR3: CASRDGTSGDTQYF. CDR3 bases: TGCGCCAGCAGGGATGGGACTAGCGGAGATACGCAGTATTTT.